A single sample gave rise to the 22 T cell receptor beta chains below, sequenced in a study of cytomegalovirus exposure and HLA in healthy donors. 13 Jbeta primers and 60 Vbeta primers were used for the PCR. The table came from immunoSEQ multiplex PCR; TCRdb's copy has only in-frame clones and leaves some out. The data show approximately 60,000 clones, 83% seen once. Sequencing input: PBMCs. All receptors derive from a man in his thirties or forties in good health and CMV-seronegative.

This clone has only a few counts. The chain uses TRBV4-1 and TRBJ1-1; D remains unclear. This CDR3 is 13 amino acids long. V lost 0 bases, J lost 11 bases, and 13 bases lay in between. Germline V gives CDR1 MGHRA, CDR2 YSYEKL. CDR3 amino acids: CASSQDLFLRAFF. The CDR3 DNA sequence: TGCGCCAGCAGCCAAGATTTATTTCTCAGGGCTTTCTTT.

The chain employs TRBV4-3 and TRBJ2-1; 7 nucleotides align to TRBD2. Per the germline V gene, CDR1 is LGHNA and CDR2 is YSLEER. This CDR3 has 16 residues. J was trimmed by 4 bases and V by 5 bases; bases with no gene match: 11. Here the CDR3 reads CASSERPGGGYNEQFF. The DNA for the CDR3 is TGCGCCAGCAGCGAACGACCTGGGGGAGGGTACAATGAGCAGTTCTTC.

The rearrangement links TRBV9 to TRBJ2-7, with 9 bases matching TRBD2. This CDR3 is 17 amino acids long. The trim removed 0 bases at V and 4 bases at J, leaving 11 bases unmatched. Germline lookup yields CDR1 SGDLS and CDR2 YYNGEE. CDR3: CASSVGAGGSGGYEQYF. The CDR3 nucleotides read TGTGCCAGCAGCGTAGGCGCAGGGGGTAGCGGGGGTTACGAGCAGTACTTC.

The V call is TRBV7-2, the J call TRBJ1-1; D not resolved. The CDR3 is 15 residues long. Germline lookup yields CDR1 SGHTA and CDR2 FQGNSA. V was shortened by 5 bases and J by 5 bases, with 18 bases between the two germline ends. CDR3 in DNA: TGTGCCAGCAGCCCCGGGCGGGGATTTTGGACTGAAGCTTTCTTT. Protein: CASSPGRGFWTEAFF.

V gene TRBV28 combines with J gene TRBJ2-2; TRBD2 aligns across 13 bases. With 8 bases clipped from V and 3 bases from J, the junction kept 6 bases outside the gene matches. The germline V gene encodes CDR1 MDHEN and CDR2 SYDVKM. The CDR3 has 16 amino acids. This chain's CDR3 is CASRLAGGGDTGELFF. CDR3 sequence (DNA): TGTGCCAGCCGACTAGCGGGAGGAGGAGACACCGGGGAGCTGTTTTTT.

The chain employs TRBV7-2 and TRBJ2-5; 7 bases match TRBD2. Matching the DNA end better, TRBJ2-7 makes the J call doubtful. The CDR3 totals 16 residues. CDR1 is SGHTA, CDR2 FQGNSA, per germline. DNA for the CDR3: TGTGCCAGCAGCTTAGGTGGCAGTGGGGGGGTCTACGAGCAGTACTTC. Amino acids: CASSLGGSGGVYEQYF.

In regard to this clone: The junction and the germline gene differ at one end; a read error may be behind it. The chain combines TRBV7-9 with TRBJ1-1; 8 bases are shared with TRBD1. CDR1 and CDR2 (germline): SEHNR, FQNEAQ (reference sequence). The CDR3 has 13 amino acids. The CDR3 loop reads CSSKSGGHTEAFF. The DNA of the CDR3 is TGTTCCAGCAAGTCAGGGGGCCACACTGAAGCTTTCTTT.

The chain has TRBV29-1 and TRBJ2-1, with 7 nucleotides matching TRBD1. In germline, CDR1 is SQVTM, CDR2 ANQGSEA. The CDR3 contains 14 residues. J gave up 7 bases and V 3 bases, and 9 bases lay outside the gene matches. CDR3 coding DNA: TGCAGCGTTGACCCGACAGGGTGGTTGAATGAGCAGTTCTTC. Translating it yields CSVDPTGWLNEQFF.

J is TRBJ1-3 and V is TRBV11-3; D is undetermined. Germline V lookup: CDR1 SGHNT, CDR2 YENEEA. V gave up 1 base and J gave up 0 bases, with 22 bases separating them. This CDR3 has 20 residues. The CDR3 loop is CASSLALQSFSRSSGNTIYF. DNA for the CDR3: TGTGCCAGCAGCTTAGCCCTACAATCCTTTAGCCGAAGCTCTGGAAACACCATATATTTT.

This clone was seen just once. The gene calls are TRBV5-8 and TRBJ2-3; the match to TRBD1 covers 7 bases. Unmatched junction bases numbered 5, after V lost 4 bases and J lost 3 bases. The CDR3 length is 14 residues. Germline CDR1 reads SGHTS; CDR2 reads YDEGEE. CDR3 amino acids: CASSRGQITDTQYF. The CDR3 DNA follows: TGTGCCAGCAGCCGGGGACAGATTACAGATACGCAGTATTTT.

This rearrangement joins TRBV9 to TRBJ2-5; possible D gene TRBD2, 6 bases. The CDR3 consists of 14 residues. With 3 bases removed from V and 4 bases from J, the gap between germline ends came to 13 bases. In germline, CDR1 is SGDLS, CDR2 YYNGEE. Here the CDR3 reads CASSGGGAGETQYF. CDR3 DNA sequence: TGTGCCAGCAGCGGAGGAGGGGCAGGAGAGACCCAGTACTTC.

The V and J genes are TRBV10-3 and TRBJ2-3; possible D gene TRBD2, 6 bases. Trimming stripped 4 bases from V and 2 bases from J, with 19 bases between. Per the germline V gene, CDR1 is ENHRY and CDR2 is SYGVKD. CDR3 length: 17 residues. In DNA, the CDR3 is TGTGCCATCAGTGGTCAGGGACTGAAGGAGTCCACAGATACGCAGTATTTT. Its translation: CAISGQGLKESTDTQYF.

The chain combines TRBV4-1 with TRBJ2-1; the match to TRBD2 covers 9 bases. The V gene's germline CDR1 is MGHRA and CDR2 YSYEKL. This CDR3 region has 15 residues. With V trimmed by 5 bases and J by 0 bases, 2 bases remained unmatched. The CDR3 protein is CASSYSGSSYNEQFF. The CDR3 nucleotides read TGCGCCAGCAGCTATAGCGGGAGCTCCTACAATGAGCAGTTCTTC.

The chain is built from TRBV5-1 and TRBJ2-1; 13 nucleotides match TRBD2. The germline V gene has CDR1 SGHRS and CDR2 YFSETQ. Unmatched junction bases numbered 9, after V lost 4 bases and J lost 5 bases. This CDR3 is built from 17 residues. CDR3 region: CASSPLGTSGIHNEQFF. The CDR3 DNA sequence: TGCGCCAGCAGCCCACTAGGGACTAGCGGGATTCACAATGAGCAGTTCTTC. Combining the CDR3 with reference TRBV5-1 and TRBJ2-1 gives the whole variable domain KAGVTQTPRYLIKTRGQQVTLSCSPISGHRSVSWYQQTPGQGLQFLFEYFSETQRNKGNFPGRFSGRQFSNSRSEMNVSTLELGDSALYLCASSPLGTSGIHNEQFFGPGTRLTVL.

J is TRBJ2-7 and V is TRBV5-4; 9 bases are a match to TRBD1. Trimming cost V 6 bases and J 1 base; bases outside gene matches: 5. The CDR3 spans 14 residues. Germline-derived CDR1 and CDR2 are SGHNT and YYREEE (reference sequence). CDR3 in DNA: TGTGCCAGCACCTGGGACAGGGTGTCCTACGAGCAGTACTTC. Residues: CASTWDRVSYEQYF.

This clone occurred a few times. The chain employs TRBV4-3 and TRBJ2-3; the match to TRBD1 covers 7 bases. Trimming removed 6 bases from V and 6 bases from J; junction bases left unmatched: 12. This CDR3 contains 15 residues. The germline gives CDR1 LGHNA, CDR2 YSLEER. This CDR3 is CASSPTGFRGDTQYF. The CDR3 DNA follows: TGCGCCAGCAGTCCGACAGGGTTCCGAGGGGATACGCAGTATTTT.

The chain joins TRBV11-3 to TRBJ2-3; 8 nucleotides align to TRBD1. V was pared by 5 bases and J by 2 bases, with 6 bases of the junction left unmatched. There are 15 residues in the CDR3. Per germline, CDR1 SGHNT and CDR2 YENEEA. The CDR3 region has the DNA TGTGCCAGCAGCACTAGACAGGGGCCCACAGATACGCAGTATTTT. This codes for CASSTRQGPTDTQYF.

The chain couples TRBV14 to TRBJ2-7; 8 bases map to TRBD1. The V and J ends lost 5 bases and 2 bases, in that order; junction bases with no gene match: 5. The CDR3 runs 14 residues. The germline gives CDR1 SGHDN, CDR2 FVKESK. DNA for the CDR3: TGTGCCAGCAGCATCGGACAGGGTCCCTACGAGCAGTACTTC. Its translation: CASSIGQGPYEQYF.

The gene calls are TRBV7-6 and TRBJ1-1; maybe TRBD1 (5 bases). Looked up from germline, CDR1 is SGHVS and CDR2 is FNYEAQ. V was shortened by 5 bases and J by 11 bases, with 18 bases between the two germline ends. CDR3 length: 13 amino acids. The CDR3 region is CASSPTSRAGAFF. DNA for the CDR3: TGTGCCAGCAGCCCAACTTCCAGGGCGGGGGCTTTCTTT.

This sequence joins TRBV5-6 and TRBJ2-1, with 10 positions matching TRBD1. The CDR3 length is 19 residues. V was pared by 1 base and J by 8 bases, with 18 bases of the junction left unmatched. The germline gives CDR1 SGHDT, CDR2 YYEEEE. DNA for the CDR3: TGTGCCAGCAGCTTGCCGGGACAGGGGCCCGGCTGGCGGGAGCATGAGCAGTTCTTC. Encoded protein: CASSLPGQGPGWREHEQFF.

This clone was counted only a few times. The rearrangement uses TRBV15 and TRBJ1-4; 8 bases fit TRBD1. J lost 7 bases, V lost 8 bases, and 9 bases had no gene match. CDR1 and CDR2 (germline): LNHNV, YYDKDF (reference sequence). The CDR3 has 14 residues. The CDR3 sequence: CATRDRGGGEKLFF. CDR3 DNA sequence: TGTGCCACCCGCGACAGGGGCGGGGGTGAAAAACTGTTTTTT.

As regards this clone: One end of the junction fails to match germline, which may point to a read error. The chain has TRBV7-9 and TRBJ2-2; 9 bases fit TRBD2. Looked up from germline, CDR1 is SEHNR and CDR2 is FQNEAQ (reference sequence). The CDR3 sequence is 17 residues long. The CDR3 region has the DNA TGTTCCAGCAGCTTATTGGCTAGCGGGGACCATGCCGGGGAGCTGTTTTTT. Protein sequence: CSSSLLASGDHAGELFF.